Included here is one T cell receptor beta chain sequence, with context. The antigen remains unidentified. V shed 4 bases and J shed 0 bases, with 13 bases lying between them. The CDR3 contains 16 residues. From germline, CDR1 is SGHTA and CDR2 FQGNSA. This sample is drawn from a study of OX40 agonist ivuxolimab in advanced cancers. Broader study findings: The investigators did not determine what antigen specificity the expanded peripheral T cells had.

The table came from immunoSEQ multiplex PCR; TCRdb's copy has only in-frame clones and leaves some out. This sample has fewer than 25,000 clones, with about 80% found just once. V gene TRBV7-2 combines with J gene TRBJ1-3, with D hard to call. The clonotype was recovered from an adult with an advanced solid tumor such as melanoma, head and neck, liver or kidney cancer. The material was CD4+ or CD8+ T cells sorted from blood, obtained in a trial of the OX40 agonist ivuxolimab. For the CDR3, the DNA is TGTGCCAGCAGCTCGTCTGACACATACTCTGGAAACACCATATATTTT. It is translated as CASSSSDTYSGNTIYF.